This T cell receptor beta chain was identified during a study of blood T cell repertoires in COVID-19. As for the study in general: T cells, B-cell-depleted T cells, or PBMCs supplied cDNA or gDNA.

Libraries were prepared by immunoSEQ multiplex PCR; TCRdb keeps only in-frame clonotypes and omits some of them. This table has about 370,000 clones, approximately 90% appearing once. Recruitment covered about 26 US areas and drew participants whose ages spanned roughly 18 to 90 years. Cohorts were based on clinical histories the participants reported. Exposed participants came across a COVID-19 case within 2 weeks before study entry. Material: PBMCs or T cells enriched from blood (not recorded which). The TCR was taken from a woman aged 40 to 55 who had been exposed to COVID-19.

CDR3 sequence: CASSRRTGDFYGYTF. DNA of the CDR3: TGCGCCAGCAGCCGCCGGACAGGGGACTTCTATGGCTACACCTTC. The gene calls are TRBV4-3 and TRBJ1-2; 9 nucleotides align to TRBD1. Germline V gene data show CDR1 as LGHNA and CDR2 as YSLEER. The CDR3 loop spans 15 amino acids. V gave up 4 bases and J gave up 4 bases; unmatched junction bases: 7.